Listed below are T cell receptor beta chains from one sample, sequenced in a study of Graves' ophthalmopathy and Graves' hyperthyroidism. TCRdb reanalysed the multiplex PCR reads using MiXCR and keeps one entry per CDR3 protein. Of hundreds of thousands of distinct CDR3 sequences in the sample, approximately 21% were seen once. Source material: peripheral blood. The receptors derive from a woman aged 18 to 35 with stable Graves' hyperthyroidism. Some clones in this sample may be carry-over from other donors' samples. CDR3s include the opening cysteine and the closing phenylalanine or tryptophan. The D gene is left open where the match is weak. The size entry is marked missing in some rows and otherwise reads once, few, many or a size class.

size,D,V,J,DNA,CDR3
many,-,TRBV10-3,TRBJ2-5,TGTGCCACGGGGGCCCAAGAGACCCAGTACTTC,CATGAQETQYF
many,-,TRBV6-5,TRBJ1-1,TGTGCCAGCAGTTACGGGACGGGGGCGAGCACTGAAGCTTTCTTT,CASSYGTGASTEAFF
few,-,TRBV6-2/TRBV6-3,TRBJ1-2,TGTGCCAGCAGTTACCCCCCGCAGGGGACCTATGGCTACACCTTC,CASSYPPQGTYGYTF
many,-,TRBV7-2,TRBJ1-6,TGTGCCAGCACCCTAACGGCGCAGGCCCTCCACTTT,CASTLTAQALHF
-,TRBD2,TRBV11-2,TRBJ2-7,TGTGCCAGCAGCTTAGAGCCCCCTAGCGGGAGTTCTCACGAGCAGTACTTC,CASSLEPPSGSSHEQYF
many,TRBD1,TRBV6-1,TRBJ1-5,TGTGCCAGCAGTGCCTGGGACAGGGGTGGCAATCAGCCCCAGCATTTT,CASSAWDRGGNQPQHF
-,-,TRBV4-2,TRBJ1-6,TGTGCCAGCAGCCAAGAGGGGGCAAGTGGTTCACCCCTCCACTTT,CASSQEGASGSPLHF
few,TRBD2,TRBV20-1,TRBJ2-7,TGCAGTGCTAGCCCTCTAGGTAGCGGGAGGGTTCAGAACGAGCAGTACTTC,CSASPLGSGRVQNEQYF
-,-,TRBV6-5,TRBJ1-2,TGTGCCAGCAGTTACTCGTTAGGGAGAGACTATGGCTACACCTTC,CASSYSLGRDYGYTF
few,TRBD2,TRBV28,TRBJ2-5,TGTGCCAGCGGGTCCGGACCGGGACTAGCGGGAGAGCACCAAGAGACCCAGTACTTC,CASGSGPGLAGEHQETQYF
many,-,TRBV2,TRBJ2-7,TGTGCCACCCGGAGAGGGCCGAGCTCCTACGAGCAGTACTTC,CATRRGPSSYEQYF
many,-,TRBV11-2,TRBJ1-1,TGTGCCAGCAGCTATAACCCACTCAATGAAGCTTTCTTT,CASSYNPLNEAFF
many,-,TRBV20-1,TRBJ1-1,TGCAGTGCTAGACAGGGTCTCACTGAAGCTTTCTTT,CSARQGLTEAFF
-,TRBD2,TRBV10-3,TRBJ2-5,TGTGCCATGTCCGGGACTATAGTGTGGGAGACCCAGTACTTC,CAMSGTIVWETQYF
-,TRBD1,TRBV6-1,TRBJ2-7,TGTGCCAGCAGTGAACCGACAGGGTCCTACGAGCAGTACTTC,CASSEPTGSYEQYF
many,-,TRBV20-1,TRBJ2-6,TGCAGTGCTAGAGCAGGGATTAGGTCTGGGGCCAACGTCCTGACTTTC,CSARAGIRSGANVLTF
once,TRBD1,TRBV7-3,TRBJ2-5,TGTGCCAGCAGCTTCGGACAGGGGGGAGACGAGACCCAGTACTTC,CASSFGQGGDETQYF
many,-,TRBV6-1,TRBJ2-5,TGTGCCAGCAGTGAAGGTCGGGAAGAGACCCAGTACTTC,CASSEGREETQYF
many,TRBD1,TRBV7-2,TRBJ1-2,TGTGCCAGCAGCTTCGGCCCAGGGGGACAGAATGGCTACACCTTC,CASSFGPGGQNGYTF
-,-,TRBV7-8,TRBJ2-2,TGTGCCAGCAGCTTGTCAAGGGCCCCGAACACCGGGGAGCTGTTTTTT,CASSLSRAPNTGELFF
-,-,TRBV19,TRBJ2-2,TGTGCCAGTAGTACCCTGGTGGCGCCCGGGGAGCTGTTTTTT,CASSTLVAPGELFF
few,TRBD2,TRBV5-1,TRBJ2-5,TGCGCCAGCAGCTTGGGAAGAACTAGCGGGGAAGAGACCCAGTACTTC,CASSLGRTSGEETQYF
few,TRBD1,TRBV6-5,TRBJ2-7,TGTGCCAGCAGGTACTCCCAGGGGGCCTACGAGCAGTACTTC,CASRYSQGAYEQYF
many,-,TRBV6-1,TRBJ2-6,TGTGCCAGCAGTGAACGGATCAGCTCTGGGGCCAACGTCCTGACTTTC,CASSERISSGANVLTF
few,-,TRBV3-1,TRBJ2-7,TGTGCCAGCAGTCGACTCCCTAGCGACGAGCAGTACTTC,CASSRLPSDEQYF
many,-,TRBV6-1,TRBJ2-5,TGTGCCAGCAGGAACCGTATTTCTACGGGAGAGACCCAGTACTTC,CASRNRISTGETQYF
many,-,TRBV6-1,TRBJ2-7,TGTGCCAGCAGTGAAGGGACACCCTACGAGCAGTACTTC,CASSEGTPYEQYF
-,-,TRBV6-1,TRBJ1-6,TGTGCCAGCAGTGCCGGACGACTGAGCTCCTATAATTCACCCCTCCACTTT,CASSAGRLSSYNSPLHF
many,-,TRBV7-9,TRBJ2-5,TGTGCCAGCAGCTTATCCTGGCGGGGTAAAGAGACCCAGTACTTC,CASSLSWRGKETQYF
-,TRBD2,TRBV12-3/TRBV12-4,TRBJ2-2,TGTGCCAGCAGTTCCGCGATAGCGGGGACGAACACCGGGGAGCTGTTTTTT,CASSSAIAGTNTGELFF
-,TRBD1,TRBV19,TRBJ1-5,TGTGCCAGTAGTATTACAGGGGGAGGTCCGCCCCAGCATTTT,CASSITGGGPPQHF
-,TRBD1,TRBV20-1,TRBJ2-5,TGCAGTGCCGGGACAGTCGCTACAATCCAAGAGACCCAGTACTTC,CSAGTVATIQETQYF
-,TRBD2,TRBV9,TRBJ2-7,TGTGCCAGCAGCGTAGCGCGGGGGGGTGGCGAGCAGTACTTC,CASSVARGGGEQYF
-,TRBD1,TRBV11-2,TRBJ2-7,TGTGCCAGCAGCACCTACAGGGGGTACTCCTACGAGCAGTACTTC,CASSTYRGYSYEQYF
-,-,TRBV20-1,TRBJ1-2,TGCAGTGCTAGTGGCCAGGACTATGGCTACACCTTC,CSASGQDYGYTF
many,-,TRBV6-1,TRBJ1-3,TGTGCCAGCAAAAGTTCCCGAATCTCTGGAAACACCATATATTTT,CASKSSRISGNTIYF
-,-,TRBV6-1,TRBJ2-7,TGTGCCAGCACCGATGCTACCGGCGGAATCTACGAGCAGTACTTC,CASTDATGGIYEQYF
many,-,TRBV6-5,TRBJ1-1,TGTGCCAGCAGTTACTCATCCGGCCTAGGCGGCACTGAAGCTTTCTTT,CASSYSSGLGGTEAFF
-,-,TRBV12-3/TRBV12-4,TRBJ1-5,TGTGCCAGCAGTCCGGATGGGGGTGTAGATCAGCCCCAGCATTTT,CASSPDGGVDQPQHF
many,-,TRBV29-1,TRBJ1-2,TGCAGCGTTCAGAGGGGAGGCTATGGCTACACCTTC,CSVQRGGYGYTF
many,TRBD1,TRBV27,TRBJ1-6,TGTGCCAGCAGTTCGACAGGGGGCATTTATTCACCCCTCCACTTT,CASSSTGGIYSPLHF
many,-,TRBV6-5,TRBJ1-2,TGTGCCAGCAGTATTTCCGGGACTCATGGCTACACCTTC,CASSISGTHGYTF
many,TRBD1,TRBV28,TRBJ2-2,TGTGCCAGCAGTCGCTACGGACAGGGGCCCGGGGAGCTGTTTTTT,CASSRYGQGPGELFF
many,-,TRBV7-2,TRBJ2-7,TGTGCCAGCAGCTCCCCTGCGGGACCGATCTACGAGCAGTACTTC,CASSSPAGPIYEQYF
many,TRBD1,TRBV3-1,TRBJ2-5,TGTGCCAGCAGCCAAGAAATCACAGGGGTCGGGGAGACCCAGTACTTC,CASSQEITGVGETQYF
once,-,TRBV28,TRBJ1-1,TGTGCCGGCCGGGGGGGGAACACTGAAGCTTTCTTT,CAGRGGNTEAFF
many,-,TRBV12-3/TRBV12-4,TRBJ2-7,TGTGCCAGCAGCCTGCCGGGGTTTGGGGGGGCGAGCGAGCAGTACTTC,CASSLPGFGGASEQYF
-,TRBD1,TRBV28,TRBJ1-6,TGTGCCAGCAGCTCGGGACAGGGTTCACCCCTCCACTTT,CASSSGQGSPLHF
many,-,TRBV12-3/TRBV12-4,TRBJ2-7,TGTGCCAGCAGCCAATTTGACAGTCGCGAGCAGTACTTC,CASSQFDSREQYF
many,-,TRBV20-1,TRBJ1-5,TGCAGTGCTTACCGGTCAACAGGGCAGCCCCAGCATTTT,CSAYRSTGQPQHF
few,-,TRBV3-1,TRBJ1-6,TGTGCCAGCAGTTCCGACGGTAATTCACCCCTCCACTTT,CASSSDGNSPLHF
many,-,TRBV6-2/TRBV6-3,TRBJ2-7,TGTGCCAGCAGTTACCCAAACTACGAGCAGTACTTC,CASSYPNYEQYF
few,-,TRBV11-2,TRBJ2-2,TGTGCCAGCAGCTTAGGTCCCACCGGGGAGCTGTTTTTT,CASSLGPTGELFF
many,TRBD2,TRBV15,TRBJ2-7,TGTGCCACCAGCCCCGGCGGGGGGGCCTACGAGCAGTACTTC,CATSPGGGAYEQYF
few,-,TRBV6-1,TRBJ1-3,TGTGCCAGCAGTACCCTGGGGCAGGGCGGTGGAAACACCATATATTTT,CASSTLGQGGGNTIYF